The next 25 T cell receptor beta chains were all read from a single sample in a study of HIV-infected children after antiretroviral therapy interruption. Unique molecular identifiers were included in an RNA-based 3' RACE TCR library. TCRdb fed the 3' RACE reads into MiXCR, producing one record per CDR3 protein. Of about 40,000 distinct CDR3 sequences listed, approximately 6.1% are singletons. The treatment is: PENTA 11 planned treatment interruption arm or continuous ART arm. The sample here was CD45RA+ CD4+ T cells from PBMCs, pooled from several time points, taken from a donor given antiretroviral therapy, either interrupted or continuous. Described subset: naive CD4+ CD45RA+ CD45RO- T cells. These receptors all stem from a pool of human donors with HIV.

This clonotype was counted many times. V and J are TRBV28 and TRBJ2-1; D possibly corresponds to TRBD2 (5 bases). Trimming cost V 5 bases and J 3 bases, with 8 bases left between them. From germline, CDR1 is MDHEN and CDR2 SYDVKM. The length of the CDR3 is 13 residues. This CDR3 is CASSPDFYNEQFF. CDR3 bases: TGTGCCAGCAGTCCGGACTTCTACAATGAGCAGTTCTTC.

In this sample, this clonotype turned up many times. The chain combines TRBV5-1 with TRBJ2-7; D is ambiguous. The length of the CDR3 is 12 residues. V lost 3 bases, J lost 4 bases, and 8 bases lay in between. The germline V gene has CDR1 SGHRS and CDR2 YFSETQ. This CDR3 reads CASSSAGYEQYF. Here the CDR3 DNA reads TGCGCCAGCAGCTCTGCTGGATACGAGCAGTACTTC. Together with reference TRBV5-1 and TRBJ2-7, the CDR3 gives the full variable domain: KAGVTQTPRYLIKTRGQQVTLSCSPISGHRSVSWYQQTPGQGLQFLFEYFSETQRNKGNFPGRFSGRQFSNSRSEMNVSTLELGDSALYLCASSSAGYEQYFGPGTRLTVT.

This clonotype was found many times. CDR3 sequence: CASSPGGQGRDTQYF. CDR3 in DNA: TGTGCCAGCAGTCCAGGGGGACAGGGACGAGATACGCAGTATTTT. The chain recombines TRBV12-3 or TRBV12-4 with TRBJ2-3, with 9 bases fitting TRBD1. V was clipped by 5 bases and J by 5 bases; unmatched bases: 8. This CDR3 is built from 15 residues.

This clonotype was counted at least ten times. A junction boundary mismatches the germline segment, possibly from a read error. The chain joins TRBV19 to TRBJ2-3; 9 nucleotides align to TRBD1. Per germline, CDR1 LNHDA and CDR2 SQIVND (reference sequence). The CDR3 has 16 amino acids. The DNA of the CDR3 is TGTGCCAGCAGTATAGACAGGGGGAAGGGTGCAGAAACGCTGTATTTT. It specifies CASSIDRGKGAETLYF. Full variable domain (outside the CDR3, taken from reference TRBV19 and TRBJ2-3): DGGITQSPKYLFRKEGQNVTLSCEQNLNHDAMYWYRQDPGQGLRLIYYSQIVNDFQKGDIAEGYSVSREKKESFPLTVTSAQKNPTAFYLCASSIDRGKGAETLYFGPGTRLTVL.

Regarding this clonotype: One end of the junction is discordant with germline, which a read error may explain. This sequence joins TRBV6-6 and TRBJ2-5; D possibly matches TRBD1 or TRBD2 (6 bases each). The germline gives CDR1 MNHNY, CDR2 SVGAGI (reference sequence). The CDR3 is 14 amino acids. CDR3 amino acids: CASGGTFNQDTQYF. The CDR3 DNA sequence: TGTGCCAGCGGGGGGACATTTAACCAAGACACCCAGTACTTT.

At least ten counts were recorded for this clonotype. The rearrangement uses TRBV7-2 and TRBJ1-1; no reliable D call. The CDR3 is 16 residues long. Between the trimmed V and J ends, which lost 4 bases and 1 base, there was a span of 16 bases. Germline V gene lookup returns CDR1 SGHTA and CDR2 FQGNSA. As DNA, the CDR3 is TGTGCCAGCAGCTATGTGGCCAGAATGTCGAACACTGAAGCTTTCTTT. It is translated as CASSYVARMSNTEAFF.

This clonotype was observed at least ten times. This chain links TRBV19 with TRBJ2-7, with D perhaps given as TRBD1 or TRBD2 (5 bases each). Germline V CDR1 and CDR2: LNHDA, SQIVND (reference sequence). Trimming took 4 bases from V and 5 from J, leaving 18 bases between them. This CDR3 has 15 residues. The CDR3 here is CASSSLQGLGNEQYF. CDR3 coding DNA: TGTGCCAGTAGTAGCCTCCAGGGCCTCGGGAACGAGCAGTACTTC.

The table lists this clonotype with many counts. The V gene is TRBV28, the J gene TRBJ2-1; D possibly corresponds to TRBD2 (6 bases). CDR3 length equals 14 residues. V gave up 6 bases and J gave up 0 bases, with 9 bases separating them. Germline loops: CDR1 MDHEN, CDR2 SYDVKM. DNA for the CDR3: TGTGCCAGCAGGCGGGGAGGCTCCTACAATGAGCAGTTCTTC. Translating it yields CASRRGGSYNEQFF.

This clonotype showed up many times. V is TRBV7-2 and J is TRBJ2-3; 11 bases align to TRBD2. After removal of 0 bases from V and 3 bases from J, the junction contained 11 bases not matched to a gene. Per the germline V gene, CDR1 is SGHTA and CDR2 is FQGNSA. CDR3 size: 19 residues. The CDR3 reads CASSLASSSGGPITDTQYF. The CDR3 nucleotides are TGTGCCAGCAGCTTAGCTAGCTCTAGCGGGGGGCCGATTACAGATACGCAGTATTTT. Variable domain in full (rest from reference TRBV7-2 and TRBJ2-3): GAGVSQSPSNKVTEKGKDVELRCDPISGHTALYWYRQSLGQGLEFLIYFQGNSAPDKSGLPSDRFSAERTGGSVSTLTIQRTQQEDSAVYLCASSLASSSGGPITDTQYFGPGTRLTVL.

In its sample, this clonotype was seen many times. The genes are TRBV24-1 and TRBJ1-5; 10 bases line up with TRBD1. J lost 1 base, V lost 9 bases, and 20 bases had no gene match. Germline CDR1 is KGHDR and CDR2 is SFDVKD. This CDR3 comprises 20 residues. CDR3 in DNA: TGTGCCACCTTCGTTAAAGACCCGGGACAGGGGATCTCAAGCAATCAGCCCCAGCATTTT. Translating it yields CATFVKDPGQGISSNQPQHF.

This clonotype was seen repeatedly, ten times or more. At one boundary the junction diverges from the germline segment, which might be a read error. The V and J genes are TRBV6-5 and TRBJ2-4; perhaps TRBD2 as D (7 bases). This CDR3 is built from 17 residues. Per germline, CDR1 MNHEY and CDR2 SVGAGI. The CDR3 loop reads CASSHGTGGASQNTLYF. The CDR3 DNA reads TGTGCCAGCAGTCACGGGACTGGGGGGGCTAGTCAAAACACCTTGTACTTT.

This clonotype was seen a few times. This chain joins TRBV28 and TRBJ2-5; 9 bases are a match to TRBD1. CDR1 is MDHEN, CDR2 SYDVKM, per germline. The CDR3 is 18 amino acids. V dropped 0 bases and J dropped 2; count of bases not matched to a gene: 10. The CDR3 bases are TGTGCCAGCAGTTTATGGGTAGGGGGACAGGGAGGGCAAGAGACCCAGTACTTC. Translation gives CASSLWVGGQGGQETQYF.

This clonotype was seen a handful of times. The genes are TRBV18 and TRBJ1-6; TRBD1 might be the D (6 bases). Germline-derived CDR1 and CDR2 are KGHSH and LQKENI. Trimming left V 3 bases short and J 10 bases short, with 16 bases between. The CDR3 sequence is 15 residues long. CDR3 region: CASSPVQGGGSPLHF. In DNA, the CDR3 is TGTGCCAGCTCACCGGTACAGGGAGGAGGATCACCCCTCCACTTT. The variable domain in full, completed from reference TRBV18 and TRBJ1-6, reads NAGVMQNPRHLVRRRGQEARLRCSPMKGHSHVYWYRQLPEEGLKFMVYLQKENIIDESGMPKERFSAEFPKEGPSILRIQQVVRGDSAAYFCASSPVQGGGSPLHFGNGTRLTVT.

This clonotype was seen a few times. This chain uses TRBV12-3 or TRBV12-4 with TRBJ1-6, with D unresolved. This CDR3 spans 14 amino acids. Trimming shortened V by 3 bases and J by 8 bases, and 11 bases separated the two germline ends. The CDR3 spells CASSLSGSDSPLHF. The CDR3 bases are TGTGCCAGCAGTTTGTCCGGGTCGGATTCACCCCTCCACTTT.

This clonotype was seen at least ten times. A read error may produce the germline difference seen at one junction end. The rearrangement links TRBV6-1 to TRBJ2-1, with 8 bases aligning to TRBD1. Per the germline V gene, CDR1 is MNHNS and CDR2 is SASEGT. The CDR3 sequence is 15 residues long. DNA for the CDR3: TGTGCCAGCGGTGATGCCCCAGGGGGCTATGCTGAGCAGTTCTTC. As protein: CASGDAPGGYAEQFF.

This clonotype was seen repeatedly, ten times or more. The chain is built from TRBV12-3 or TRBV12-4 and TRBJ2-1, with 7 positions matching TRBD1. The CDR3 consists of 16 residues. The trim removed 8 bases at V and 5 bases at J, leaving 15 bases unmatched. For the CDR3, the DNA is TGTGCCAGCCCAGGCCCTGAGGGACAGAATAACAATGAGCAGTTCTTC. Its translation is CASPGPEGQNNNEQFF.

This clonotype was picked up a small number of times. The chain is built from TRBV20-1 and TRBJ2-7; TRBD1 is a possible D gene (5 bases). Trimming took 5 bases from V and 2 from J, leaving 13 bases between them. The CDR3 spans 13 residues. Germline V lookup: CDR1 DFQATT, CDR2 SNEGSKA (reference sequence). The CDR3 nucleotides read TGCAGTGCTGAGACGGACAAGACCTACGAGCAGTACTTC. This encodes CSAETDKTYEQYF.

This clonotype was found many times. The V gene is TRBV6-1, the J gene TRBJ1-5, with D perhaps TRBD1 (6 bases). Trimming left V 5 bases short and J 3 bases short, with 23 bases between. From germline, CDR1 is MNHNS and CDR2 SASEGT. This CDR3 is 18 amino acids long. The CDR3 sequence is CASSKPTWQGYINQPQHF. CDR3 DNA sequence: TGTGCCAGCAGTAAACCTACGTGGCAGGGGTATATCAATCAGCCCCAGCATTTT.

This clonotype was recorded at least ten times. The rearrangement joins TRBV29-1 to TRBJ1-1; the match to TRBD1 covers 7 bases. The CDR3 is made up of 13 amino acids. With V trimmed by 5 bases and J by 2 bases, 5 bases remained unmatched. The germline gives CDR1 SQVTM, CDR2 ANQGSEA. The CDR3 loop reads CSVRQGRNTEAFF. DNA for the CDR3: TGCAGCGTTAGACAGGGACGAAACACTGAAGCTTTCTTT.

This clonotype was observed a handful of times. The V call is TRBV5-1, the J call TRBJ2-5, with a possible D match to TRBD2 (6 bases). V was cut by 3 bases and J by 5 bases, with 26 bases left in between. Looked up from germline, CDR1 is SGHRS and CDR2 is YFSETQ. The CDR3 contains 18 residues. The CDR3 coding sequence is TGCGCCAGCAGCTCTTGGGCACAAAGAGGAGGGGCTGGCGAGACCCAGTACTTC. As protein: CASSSWAQRGGAGETQYF.

Ten or more counts support this clonotype. V usage is TRBV19 and J usage is TRBJ1-5; the D is unclear. V lost 3 bases and J 0 bases, leaving 9 bases between the germline ends. The V gene's germline CDR1 is LNHDA and CDR2 SQIVND (reference sequence). The CDR3 covers 15 residues. The CDR3 nucleotides are TGTGCCAGTAGTATGTTGATCGATAGCAATCAGCCCCAGCATTTT. Residues: CASSMLIDSNQPQHF.

The CDR3 sequence: CASSQEGTVSSYEQYF. The CDR3 coding sequence is TGTGCCAGCAGCCAAGAAGGGACAGTTAGCTCCTACGAGCAGTACTTC. The genes are TRBV4-2 and TRBJ2-7, with 7 bases matching TRBD1. The germline V gene encodes CDR1 LGHNA and CDR2 YNFKEQ. This CDR3 has 16 amino acids. The V segment lost 0 bases and the J segment 0 bases; nucleotides outside the gene matches: 5.

In its sample, this clonotype was seen many times. The CDR3: CASSLRSGGTDTQYF. The CDR3 coding sequence is TGCGCCAGCAGCTTGCGTTCGGGAGGGACAGATACGCAGTATTTT. This chain uses TRBV5-1 with TRBJ2-3; TRBD2 agrees at 8 bases. This CDR3 has 15 amino acids. V gave up 1 base and J gave up 3 bases; unmatched junction bases: 4. Germline CDR1 SGHRS, CDR2 YFSETQ.

This clonotype was recorded many times. This sequence joins TRBV6-1 and TRBJ1-3; D uncertain. Per the germline V gene, CDR1 is MNHNS and CDR2 is SASEGT. The CDR3 sequence is 18 residues long. V was clipped by 5 bases and J by 0 bases, with 20 bases between them. The CDR3 coding sequence is TGTGCCAGCAGTAGGGCCTCGGGGTCCTTTCTCTCTGGAAACACCATATATTTT. The encoded protein is CASSRASGSFLSGNTIYF.

This clonotype was observed a few times. The chain is built from TRBV20-1 and TRBJ2-3; D tentatively fits TRBD1 or TRBD2 (5 bases each). Trimming left V 3 bases short and J 1 base short, with 11 bases between. Germline CDR1 reads DFQATT; CDR2 reads SNEGSKA (reference sequence). The CDR3 consists of 14 residues. CDR3 bases: TGCAGTGCTAGCCGGGACCGCCGCACAGATACGCAGTATTTT. Its translation is CSASRDRRTDTQYF.